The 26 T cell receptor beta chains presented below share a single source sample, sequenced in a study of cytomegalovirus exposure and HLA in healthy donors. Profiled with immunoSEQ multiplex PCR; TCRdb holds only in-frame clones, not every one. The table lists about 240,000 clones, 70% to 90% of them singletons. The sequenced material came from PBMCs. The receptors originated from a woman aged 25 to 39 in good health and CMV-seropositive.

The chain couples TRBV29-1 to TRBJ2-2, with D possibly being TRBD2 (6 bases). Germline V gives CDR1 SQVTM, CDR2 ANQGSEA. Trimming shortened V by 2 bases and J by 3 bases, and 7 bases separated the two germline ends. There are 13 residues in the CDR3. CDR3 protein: CSVESGDTGELFF. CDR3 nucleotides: TGCAGCGTTGAATCGGGGGACACCGGGGAGCTGTTTTTT.

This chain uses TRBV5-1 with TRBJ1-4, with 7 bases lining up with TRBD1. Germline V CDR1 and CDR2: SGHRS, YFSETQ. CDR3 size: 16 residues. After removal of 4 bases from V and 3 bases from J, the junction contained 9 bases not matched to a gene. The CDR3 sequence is CASSPGDRDSNEKLFF. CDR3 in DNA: TGCGCCAGCAGCCCGGGAGACAGGGACTCTAATGAAAAACTGTTTTTT.

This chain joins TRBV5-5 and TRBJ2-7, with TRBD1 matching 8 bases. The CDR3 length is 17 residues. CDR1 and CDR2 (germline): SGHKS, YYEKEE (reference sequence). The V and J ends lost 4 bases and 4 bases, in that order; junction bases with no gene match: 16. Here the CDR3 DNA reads TGTGCCAGCAGCCCCACCGACCAGGGGGCGCATTTTTACGAGCAGTACTTC. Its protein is CASSPTDQGAHFYEQYF.

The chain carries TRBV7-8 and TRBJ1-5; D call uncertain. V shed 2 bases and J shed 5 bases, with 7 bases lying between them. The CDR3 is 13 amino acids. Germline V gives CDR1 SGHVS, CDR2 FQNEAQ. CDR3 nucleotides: TGTGCCAGCAGCTTATTACCGGATCAGCCCCAGCATTTT. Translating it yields CASSLLPDQPQHF. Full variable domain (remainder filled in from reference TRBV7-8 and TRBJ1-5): GAGVSQSPRYKVAKRGQDVALRCDPISGHVSLFWYQQALGQGPEFLTYFQNEAQLDKSGLPSDRFFAERPEGSVSTLKIQRTQQEDSAVYLCASSLLPDQPQHFGDGTRLSIL.

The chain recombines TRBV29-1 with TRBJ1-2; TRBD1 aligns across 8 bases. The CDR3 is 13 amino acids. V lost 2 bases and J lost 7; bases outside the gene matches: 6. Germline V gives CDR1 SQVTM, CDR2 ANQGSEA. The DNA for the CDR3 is TGCAGCGTTGAAATGGACAGGGCACTTGGCTACACCTTC. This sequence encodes CSVEMDRALGYTF.

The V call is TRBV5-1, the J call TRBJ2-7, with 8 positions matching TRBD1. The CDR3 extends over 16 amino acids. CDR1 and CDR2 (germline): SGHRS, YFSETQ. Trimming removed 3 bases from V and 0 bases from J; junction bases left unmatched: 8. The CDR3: CASSSAGTGNSYEQYF. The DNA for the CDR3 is TGCGCCAGCAGCTCCGCGGGGACAGGTAACTCCTACGAGCAGTACTTC.

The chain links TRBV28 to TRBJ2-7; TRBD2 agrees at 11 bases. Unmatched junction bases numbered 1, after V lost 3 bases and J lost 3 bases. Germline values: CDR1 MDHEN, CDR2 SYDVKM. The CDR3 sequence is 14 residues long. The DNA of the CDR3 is TGTGCCAGCAGTTTGACTAGCGGGGTCTACGAGCAGTACTTC. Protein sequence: CASSLTSGVYEQYF.

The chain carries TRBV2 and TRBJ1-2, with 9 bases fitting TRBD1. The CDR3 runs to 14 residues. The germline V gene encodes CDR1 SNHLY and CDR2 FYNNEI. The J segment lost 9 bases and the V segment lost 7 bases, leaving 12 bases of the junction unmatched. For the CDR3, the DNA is TGTGCCAGCATCCTAGACTCGGGACAGGGAAGCTACACCTTC. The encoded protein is CASILDSGQGSYTF.

CDR3 amino acids: CAIRRAGGGETQYF. The DNA for the CDR3 is TGTGCCATCAGACGAGCGGGAGGGGGGGAGACCCAGTACTTC. The gene calls are TRBV10-3 and TRBJ2-5, with TRBD2 identical over 10 bases. The V gene's germline CDR1 is ENHRY and CDR2 SYGVKD. V gave up 6 bases and J gave up 5 bases; unmatched junction bases: 6. This CDR3 has 14 amino acids.

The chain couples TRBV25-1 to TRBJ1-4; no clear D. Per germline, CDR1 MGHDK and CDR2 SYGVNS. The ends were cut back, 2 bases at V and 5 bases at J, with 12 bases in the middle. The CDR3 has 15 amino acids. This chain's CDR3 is CASSEPVSWNEKLFF. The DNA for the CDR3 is TGTGCCAGCAGTGAACCAGTCAGTTGGAATGAAAAACTGTTTTTT.

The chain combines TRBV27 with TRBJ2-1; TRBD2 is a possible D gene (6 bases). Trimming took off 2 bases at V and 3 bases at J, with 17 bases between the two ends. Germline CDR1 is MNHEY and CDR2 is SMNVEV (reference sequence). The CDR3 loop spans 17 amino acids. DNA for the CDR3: TGTGCCAGCAGTTTAACTCTCGGCGGGACTTTCTACAATGAGCAGTTCTTC. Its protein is CASSLTLGGTFYNEQFF.

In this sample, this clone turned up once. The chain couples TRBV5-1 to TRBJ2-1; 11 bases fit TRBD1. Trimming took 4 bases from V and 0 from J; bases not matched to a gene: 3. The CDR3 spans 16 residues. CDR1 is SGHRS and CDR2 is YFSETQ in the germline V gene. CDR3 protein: CASSRTGGNSYNEQFF. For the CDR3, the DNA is TGCGCCAGCAGCAGGACAGGGGGCAACTCCTACAATGAGCAGTTCTTC.

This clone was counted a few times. CDR3 nucleotide sequence: TGTGCCATCAGTGGGGAGGAGAGCTGGGCCGAGCAGTACTTC. This codes for CAISGEESWAEQYF. The chain has TRBV10-3 and TRBJ2-7; possible D gene TRBD2, 6 bases. This CDR3 spans 14 amino acids. The V and J ends lost 4 bases and 6 bases respectively, with 16 bases between them. The germline V gene has CDR1 ENHRY and CDR2 SYGVKD.

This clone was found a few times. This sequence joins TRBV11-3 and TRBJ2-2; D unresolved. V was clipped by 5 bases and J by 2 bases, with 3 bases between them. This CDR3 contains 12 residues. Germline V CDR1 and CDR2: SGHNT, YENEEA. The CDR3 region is CASSHNTGELFF. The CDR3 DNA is TGTGCCAGCAGCCATAACACCGGGGAGCTGTTTTTT.

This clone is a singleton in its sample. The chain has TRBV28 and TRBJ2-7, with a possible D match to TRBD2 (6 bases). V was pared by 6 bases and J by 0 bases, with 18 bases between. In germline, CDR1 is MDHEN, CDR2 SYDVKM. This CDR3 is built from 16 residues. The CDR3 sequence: CASRSPSGRSSYEQYF. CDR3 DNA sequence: TGTGCCAGCAGGTCACCGAGCGGGCGAAGCTCCTACGAGCAGTACTTC.

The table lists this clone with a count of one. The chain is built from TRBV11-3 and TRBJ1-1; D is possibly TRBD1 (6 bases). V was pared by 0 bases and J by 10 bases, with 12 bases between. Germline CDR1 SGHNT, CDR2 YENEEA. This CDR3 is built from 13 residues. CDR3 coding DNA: TGTGCCAGCAGCTTAGAGGTCAGCAGGGGAGCTTTCTTT. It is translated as CASSLEVSRGAFF.

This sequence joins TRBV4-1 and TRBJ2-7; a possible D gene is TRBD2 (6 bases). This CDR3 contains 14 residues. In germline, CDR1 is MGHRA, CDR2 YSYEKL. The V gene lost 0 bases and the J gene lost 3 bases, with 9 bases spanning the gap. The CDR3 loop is CASSQERDFYEQYF. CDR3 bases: TGCGCCAGCAGCCAAGAAAGGGACTTCTACGAGCAGTACTTC.

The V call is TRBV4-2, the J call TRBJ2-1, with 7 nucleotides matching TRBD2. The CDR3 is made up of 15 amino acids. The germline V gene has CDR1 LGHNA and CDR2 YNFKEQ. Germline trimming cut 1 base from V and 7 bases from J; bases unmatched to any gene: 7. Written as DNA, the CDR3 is TGTGCCAGCAGCCAAGGGCTAGCGGTAATGAATGAGCAGTTCTTC. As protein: CASSQGLAVMNEQFF.

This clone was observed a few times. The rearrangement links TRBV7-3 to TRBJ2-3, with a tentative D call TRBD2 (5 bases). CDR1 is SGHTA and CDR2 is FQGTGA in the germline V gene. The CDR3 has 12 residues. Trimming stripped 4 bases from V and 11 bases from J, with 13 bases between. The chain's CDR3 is CASSSLGVMQYF. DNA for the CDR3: TGTGCCAGCAGCTCACTGGGAGTGATGCAGTATTTT.

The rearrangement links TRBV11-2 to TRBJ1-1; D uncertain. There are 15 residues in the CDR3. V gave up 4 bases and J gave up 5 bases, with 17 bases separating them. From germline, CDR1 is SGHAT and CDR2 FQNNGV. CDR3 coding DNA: TGTGCCAGCAGCTCCCGACGGGGTCGGTGGACTGAAGCTTTCTTT. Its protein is CASSSRRGRWTEAFF.

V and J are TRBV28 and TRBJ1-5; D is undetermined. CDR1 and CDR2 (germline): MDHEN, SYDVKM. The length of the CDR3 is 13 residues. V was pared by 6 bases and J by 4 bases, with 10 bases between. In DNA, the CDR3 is TGTGCCAGCAGGATAAAACGGAATCAGCCCCAGCATTTT. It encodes CASRIKRNQPQHF. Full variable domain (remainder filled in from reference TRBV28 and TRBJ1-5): DVKVTQSSRYLVKRTGEKVFLECVQDMDHENMFWYRQDPGLGLRLIYFSYDVKMKEKGDIPEGYSVSREKKERFSLILESASTNQTSMYLCASRIKRNQPQHFGDGTRLSIL.

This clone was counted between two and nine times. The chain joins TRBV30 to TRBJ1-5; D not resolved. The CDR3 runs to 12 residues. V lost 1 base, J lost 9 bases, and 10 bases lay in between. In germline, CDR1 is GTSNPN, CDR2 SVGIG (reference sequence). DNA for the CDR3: TGTGCCTGGAGTGCCAACAGTCGGCCCCAGCATTTT. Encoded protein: CAWSANSRPQHF.

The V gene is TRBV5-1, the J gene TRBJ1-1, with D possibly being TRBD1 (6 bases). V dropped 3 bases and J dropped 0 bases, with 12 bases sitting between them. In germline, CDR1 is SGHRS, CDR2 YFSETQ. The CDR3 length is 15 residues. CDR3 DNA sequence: TGCGCCAGCAGCTCCCGGACAGATATGAACACTGAAGCTTTCTTT. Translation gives CASSSRTDMNTEAFF.

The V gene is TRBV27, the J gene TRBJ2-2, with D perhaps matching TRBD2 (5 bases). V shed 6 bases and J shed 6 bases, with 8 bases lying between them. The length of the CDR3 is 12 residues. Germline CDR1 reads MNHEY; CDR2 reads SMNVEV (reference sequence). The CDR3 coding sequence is TGTGCCAGCAGCGGACTGGCCGGGGAGCTGTTTTTT. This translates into CASSGLAGELFF.

The CDR3 protein is CASSSPGLAYNEQFF. Written as DNA, the CDR3 is TGCGCCAGCAGTTCTCCGGGACTAGCGTACAATGAGCAGTTCTTC. The chain links TRBV5-1 to TRBJ2-1, with 10 bases matching TRBD2. With V trimmed by 5 bases and J by 4 bases, 6 bases remained unmatched. Germline CDR1 and CDR2: SGHRS and YFSETQ. The CDR3 length is 15 residues.

The CDR3 nucleotides read TGTGCCAGCAGTTCAGTTGGAGCCGGACAGCCCCAGCATTTT. Translated: CASSSVGAGQPQHF. The chain couples TRBV2 to TRBJ1-5; unclear D gene. Between the trimmed V and J ends, which lost 5 bases and 7 bases, there was a span of 15 bases. Germline-derived CDR1 and CDR2 are SNHLY and FYNNEI. This CDR3 contains 14 residues.